This paragraph covers one TCR beta chain sequence. TCRdb used MiXCR to reprocess the 5' RACE reads, holding one entry per CDR3 protein. This sample has approximately 40,000 distinct CDR3 sequences, with around 28% found just once. The clonotype originates from a female donor with breast cancer. The sample was tumor-infiltrating memory CD4+ T cells sorted from the breast tumor. Subset described: memory CD4+ T cells, CD4+CD45RO+CD25-.

DNA of the CDR3: TGTGCCAGCAGCCGGGGCAAGTATAGCAATCAGCCCCAGCATTTT. Protein product: CASSRGKYSNQPQHF. This chain links TRBV4-2 with TRBJ1-5, with D perhaps TRBD1 (5 bases). There are 15 residues in the CDR3. The V end lost 4 bases, the J end lost 0 bases, and 10 bases lay between the germline ends. CDR1 LGHNA and CDR2 YNFKEQ come from the germline V gene.